This T cell receptor (beta chain) was recovered during a study of shared clonotypes between healthy human individuals. A word on this clone: Its specificity is not known.

The V and J ends lost 5 bases and 2 bases, in that order; junction bases with no gene match: 5. Germline-derived CDR1 and CDR2 are SGHVS and FQNEAQ. This CDR3 is built from 14 residues. Assay used: immunoSEQ multiplex PCR; TCRdb lists only in-frame clones, some missing. The repertoire holds 550,000 to 800,000 clones, with less than 95% as singletons. The study, taken as a whole, reports: Memory subsets had estimated richness that was generally smaller than that of naive subsets.

This TCR derives from a man in his late teens or twenties in good health. Some clones in this sample may be carry-over from other donors' samples. Sequencing was performed on memory CD8+ T cells from PBMCs. Subset indicated: CD45RO+ cells pooled with CCR7-negative TemRA cells. The rearrangement uses TRBV7-8 and TRBJ2-7; 8 positions match TRBD2. The CDR3 loop is CASSPTSGPYEQYF. The CDR3 nucleotides are TGTGCCAGCAGCCCTACTAGCGGCCCCTACGAGCAGTACTTC.